The 3 T cell receptor beta chains presented below share a single source sample, sequenced in a study of blood T cell repertoires in COVID-19. Profiling relied on immunoSEQ multiplex PCR, and the TCRdb table lists in-frame clones only, not all of them. The sample records under 65,000 clones, more than 80% being singletons. Sequencing used peripheral blood. These TCRs come from a woman aged 80 or over with active COVID-19.

The rearrangement uses TRBV24-1 and TRBJ2-1, with 8 bases lining up with TRBD2. V trimming: 3 bases; J trimming: 2 bases; junction bases outside the gene matches: 2. CDR3 length: 15 residues. CDR1 KGHDR and CDR2 SFDVKD come from the germline V gene. CDR3 amino acids: CATSDRRGAYNEQFF. The CDR3 DNA reads TGTGCCACCAGTGATCGGCGGGGGGCCTACAATGAGCAGTTCTTC.

The chain uses TRBV5-1 and TRBJ2-1; weak D call: TRBD2 (5 bases). Trimming pared 5 bases from V and 0 bases from J, leaving 12 bases between. From germline, CDR1 is SGHRS and CDR2 YFSETQ. The CDR3 totals 15 residues. CDR3: CASSFRESSYNEQFF. CDR3 coding DNA: TGCGCCAGCAGTTTTAGGGAGAGCTCCTACAATGAGCAGTTCTTC.

A single count supports this clone. CDR3 sequence: CAARGRGAGELFF. CDR3 bases: TGTGCCGCGAGGGGCAGGGGGGCCGGGGAGCTGTTTTTT. The chain recombines TRBV6-5 with TRBJ2-2; D may be TRBD1 (7 bases). The CDR3 runs to 13 residues. Germline CDR1 MNHEY, CDR2 SVGAGI. Between the trimmed V and J ends, which lost 11 bases and 6 bases, there was a span of 16 bases.